This T cell receptor (beta chain) was found in a study of T cell responses to AZD1222 COVID-19 vaccine. The assay was immunoSEQ multiplex PCR, and TCRdb's table has in-frame clones only and misses some. The sample has some 97,000 clones, around 90% seen once. Notes on the study in general: Possibly, clonal diversity was underestimated; donors were largely white British and included more females. None of the repertoires were sampled until the peak T cell response had passed. Spike-specific TCR depth and breadth grew after two AZD1222 doses. Spike-wide vaccine-associated CD4 TCRs dominated at 160-218 and 743-854.

This CDR3 is built from 12 residues. The germline V gene has CDR1 MNHEY and CDR2 SMNVEV (reference sequence). The V end lost 6 bases, the J end lost 4 bases, and 7 bases lay between the germline ends. This clone was picked up one time. Its target is unknown. The J gene is TRBJ2-1, the V gene TRBV27; D call uncertain. Specimen: peripheral blood, collected on day 0 of AZD1222 vaccination. This TCR came from an adult in good health. CDR3 in amino acids: CASRGGYNEQFF. The DNA for the CDR3 is TGTGCCAGCAGAGGTGGATACAATGAGCAGTTCTTC.